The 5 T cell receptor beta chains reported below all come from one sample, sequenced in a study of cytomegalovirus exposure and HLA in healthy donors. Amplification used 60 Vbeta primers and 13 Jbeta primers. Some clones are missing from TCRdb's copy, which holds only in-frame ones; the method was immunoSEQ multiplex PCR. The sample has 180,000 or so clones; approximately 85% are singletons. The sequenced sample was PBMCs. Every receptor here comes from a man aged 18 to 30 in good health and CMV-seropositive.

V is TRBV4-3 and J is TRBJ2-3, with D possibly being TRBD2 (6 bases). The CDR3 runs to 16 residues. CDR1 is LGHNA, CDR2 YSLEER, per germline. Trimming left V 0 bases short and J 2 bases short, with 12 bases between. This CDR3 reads CASSQEYRGSTDTQYF. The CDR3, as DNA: TGCGCCAGCAGCCAAGAATACCGGGGGTCCACAGATACGCAGTATTTT.

The CDR3 reads CASSLLAGGQMEQFF. In DNA, the CDR3 is TGTGCCAGCAGTTTGCTAGCGGGGGGGCAGATGGAGCAGTTCTTC. The chain carries TRBV7-9 and TRBJ2-1, with 12 bases aligning to TRBD2. The germline CDR1 and CDR2 sequences are SEHNR and FQNEAQ (reference sequence). With V trimmed by 6 bases and J by 10 bases, 10 bases remained unmatched. The CDR3 runs 15 residues.

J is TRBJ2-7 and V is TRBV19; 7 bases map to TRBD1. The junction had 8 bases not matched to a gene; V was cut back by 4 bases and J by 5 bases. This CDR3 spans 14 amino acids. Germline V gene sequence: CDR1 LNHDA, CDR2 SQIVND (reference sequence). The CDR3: CASSTLTGIHEQYF. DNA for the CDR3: TGTGCCAGTAGTACCCTGACAGGGATCCACGAGCAGTACTTC.

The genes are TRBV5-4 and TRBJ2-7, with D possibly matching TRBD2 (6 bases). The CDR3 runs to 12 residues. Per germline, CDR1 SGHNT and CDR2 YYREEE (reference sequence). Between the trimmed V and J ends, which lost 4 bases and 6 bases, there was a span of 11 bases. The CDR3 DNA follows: TGTGCCAGCAGCCCCGGGGGAGGCGAGCAGTACTTC. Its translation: CASSPGGGEQYF.

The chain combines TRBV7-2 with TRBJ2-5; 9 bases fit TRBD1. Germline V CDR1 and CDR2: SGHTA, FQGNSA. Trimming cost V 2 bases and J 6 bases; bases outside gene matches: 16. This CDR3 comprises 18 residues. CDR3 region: CASSLNHFRTGEGKTQYF. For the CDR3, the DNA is TGTGCCAGCAGCTTAAACCACTTTAGGACAGGGGAAGGAAAGACCCAGTACTTC.